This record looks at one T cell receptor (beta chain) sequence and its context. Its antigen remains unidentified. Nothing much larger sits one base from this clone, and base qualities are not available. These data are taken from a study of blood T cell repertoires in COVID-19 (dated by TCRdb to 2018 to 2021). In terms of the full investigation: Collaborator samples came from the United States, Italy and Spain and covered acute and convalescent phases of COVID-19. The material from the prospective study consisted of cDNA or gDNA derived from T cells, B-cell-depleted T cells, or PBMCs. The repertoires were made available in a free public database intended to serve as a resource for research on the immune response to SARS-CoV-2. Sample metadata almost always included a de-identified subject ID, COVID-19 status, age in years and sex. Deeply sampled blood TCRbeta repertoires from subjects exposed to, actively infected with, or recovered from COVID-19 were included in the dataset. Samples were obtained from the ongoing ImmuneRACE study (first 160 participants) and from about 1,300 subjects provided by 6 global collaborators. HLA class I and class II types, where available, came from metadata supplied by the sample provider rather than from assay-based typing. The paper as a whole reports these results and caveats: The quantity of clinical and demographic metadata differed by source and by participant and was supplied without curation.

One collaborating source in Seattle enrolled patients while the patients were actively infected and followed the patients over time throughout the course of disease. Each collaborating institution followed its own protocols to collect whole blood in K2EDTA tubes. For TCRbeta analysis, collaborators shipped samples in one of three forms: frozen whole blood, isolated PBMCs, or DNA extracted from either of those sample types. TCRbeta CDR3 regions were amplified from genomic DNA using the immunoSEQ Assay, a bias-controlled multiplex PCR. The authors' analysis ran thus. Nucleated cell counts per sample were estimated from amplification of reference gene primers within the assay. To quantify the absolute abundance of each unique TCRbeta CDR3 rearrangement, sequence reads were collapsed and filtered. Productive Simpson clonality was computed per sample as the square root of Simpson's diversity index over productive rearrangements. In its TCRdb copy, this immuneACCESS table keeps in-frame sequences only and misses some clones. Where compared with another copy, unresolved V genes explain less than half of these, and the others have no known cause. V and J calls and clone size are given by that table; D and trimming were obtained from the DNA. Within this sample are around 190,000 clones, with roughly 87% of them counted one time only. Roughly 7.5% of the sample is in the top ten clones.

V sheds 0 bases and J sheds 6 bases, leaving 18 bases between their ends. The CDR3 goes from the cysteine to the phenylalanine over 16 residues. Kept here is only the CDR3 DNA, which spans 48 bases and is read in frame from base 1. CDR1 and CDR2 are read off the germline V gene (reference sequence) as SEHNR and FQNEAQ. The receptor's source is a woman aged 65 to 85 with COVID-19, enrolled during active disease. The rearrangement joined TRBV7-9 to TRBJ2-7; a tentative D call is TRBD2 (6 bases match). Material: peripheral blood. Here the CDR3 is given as CASSLARPAGGGEQYF. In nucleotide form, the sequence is TGTGCCAGCAGCTTAGCGCGGCCCGCCGGGGGAGGCGAGCAGTACTTC.